The 31 T cell receptor beta chains listed next were all sequenced from one sample in a study of blood T cell repertoires in COVID-19. Some clones are missing from TCRdb's copy, which holds only in-frame ones; the method was immunoSEQ multiplex PCR. The sample lists about 100,000 clones, about nine tenths occurring once. Sequenced: peripheral blood. These receptors came from a woman between 45 and 65 years old with COVID-19, enrolled during active disease.

The chain is built from TRBV6-6 and TRBJ2-1; possibly TRBD2 for D (5 bases). The V and J ends lost 11 bases and 0 bases respectively, with 11 bases between them. The germline V gene encodes CDR1 MNHNY and CDR2 SVGAGI (reference sequence). This CDR3 has 13 residues. The CDR3 here is CALASSSYNEQFF. The CDR3 region has the DNA TGTGCCTTGGCTAGCTCCTCCTACAATGAGCAGTTCTTC.

V and J are TRBV18 and TRBJ1-6, with a possible D match to TRBD1 (6 bases). Germline loops: CDR1 KGHSH, CDR2 LQKENI. There are 17 residues in the CDR3. Trimming pared 3 bases from V and 9 bases from J, leaving 21 bases between. The CDR3 DNA sequence: TGTGCCAGCTCACCGGGACACGGGGAGTCTATAGGTTCACCCCTCCACTTT. Its translation is CASSPGHGESIGSPLHF.

This chain uses TRBV27 with TRBJ1-5; 7 bases match TRBD1. Trimming took 3 bases from V and 5 from J; bases not matched to a gene: 7. This CDR3 contains 15 residues. In germline, CDR1 is MNHEY, CDR2 SMNVEV (reference sequence). CDR3 sequence reads: CASSLDMGTDQPQHF. In DNA form, the CDR3 reads TGTGCCAGCAGTTTGGATATGGGGACAGATCAGCCCCAGCATTTT.

The chain couples TRBV12-5 to TRBJ1-1; 7 bases agree with TRBD1. V lost 2 bases and J lost 5; bases outside the gene matches: 11. CDR1 is LGHNT and CDR2 is FRNRAP in the germline V gene. This CDR3 is 16 amino acids long. This CDR3 reads CASGLTYINRGTEAFF. The CDR3 DNA follows: TGTGCTAGTGGTTTGACTTACATAAACAGGGGTACTGAAGCTTTCTTT.

The V and J genes are TRBV24-1 and TRBJ1-1; 7 bases match TRBD1. Germline CDR1 is KGHDR and CDR2 is SFDVKD. The CDR3 totals 16 residues. J lost 2 bases, V lost 5 bases, and 10 bases had no gene match. CDR3 sequence: CATSVRPGQFNTEAFF. In DNA, the CDR3 is TGTGCCACCAGTGTGCGGCCGGGACAGTTCAACACTGAAGCTTTCTTT.

This clone was detected a few times. V is TRBV7-6 and J is TRBJ1-1, with D perhaps matching TRBD1 (6 bases). From germline, CDR1 is SGHVS and CDR2 FNYEAQ. With 5 bases removed from V and 6 bases from J, the gap between germline ends came to 19 bases. The CDR3 runs 15 residues. CDR3 amino acids: CASSPRQAQNSEAFF. The CDR3 DNA reads as TGTGCCAGCAGCCCTCGACAGGCCCAGAATTCTGAAGCTTTCTTT.

The J gene is TRBJ1-1, the V gene TRBV19; 10 positions agree with TRBD1. In germline, CDR1 is LNHDA, CDR2 SQIVND (reference sequence). The V gene end was trimmed by 4 bases and the J gene end by 3 bases; junction bases not matched to a gene: 8. The CDR3 runs to 16 residues. CDR3 residues: CASSTWRGQGYTEAFF. The CDR3 nucleotides read TGTGCCAGTAGTACCTGGAGGGGACAGGGGTACACTGAAGCTTTCTTT.

The chain employs TRBV6-5 and TRBJ2-3; 7 nucleotides align to TRBD2. From germline, CDR1 is MNHEY and CDR2 SVGAGI. The CDR3 contains 15 residues. Trimming at V came to 7 bases and at J to 1 base, leaving 8 bases not matched to a gene. DNA of the CDR3: TGTGCCAGCAAACAGCGGGGTTTGGGCACAGATACGCAGTATTTT. It translates to CASKQRGLGTDTQYF.

The CDR3 DNA reads TGTGCCAGCAGCCATCTCGGATCTCCTCGGAGGGAAAAACTGTTTTTT. This translates into CASSHLGSPRREKLFF. V gene TRBV3-1 (or the pseudogene TRBV3-2) combines with J gene TRBJ1-4; D is undetermined. This CDR3 comprises 16 residues. V lost 3 bases to trimming and J lost 8 bases, with 19 bases between them. CDR1 is LGHDT and CDR2 is YNNKEL in the germline V gene (reference sequence).

The chain joins TRBV5-4 to TRBJ2-1; the match to TRBD1 covers 8 bases. CDR1 and CDR2 (germline): SGHNT, YYREEE (reference sequence). CDR3 length: 17 amino acids. With 4 bases clipped from V and 0 bases from J, the junction kept 9 bases outside the gene matches. CDR3 in amino acids: CASSTGTGRGSYNEQFF. CDR3 nucleotide sequence: TGTGCCAGCAGCACCGGGACAGGCAGGGGCTCCTACAATGAGCAGTTCTTC.

CDR3 amino acids: CASSLRLAGTGELFF. The CDR3 DNA reads TGTGCCAGCAGCCTAAGACTAGCGGGCACCGGGGAGCTGTTTTTT. V usage is TRBV11-3 and J usage is TRBJ2-2; TRBD2 aligns across 10 bases. With V trimmed by 5 bases and J by 4 bases, 4 bases remained unmatched. Germline assignment: CDR1 SGHNT and CDR2 YENEEA. This CDR3 comprises 15 residues.

The chain recombines TRBV3-1 (or the pseudogene TRBV3-2) with TRBJ1-5, with TRBD1 matching over 10 bases. The CDR3 contains 16 residues. Germline V gene sequence: CDR1 LGHDT, CDR2 YNNKEL (reference sequence). Losses at the gene ends were 4 bases for V and 8 bases for J; bases not matched to a gene: 11. CDR3 in amino acids: CASSRLDRGPRKPQHF. DNA of the CDR3: TGTGCCAGCAGCCGACTAGACAGGGGGCCTCGGAAGCCCCAGCATTTT.

J is TRBJ2-2 and V is TRBV24-1; 8 positions agree with TRBD1. Germline values: CDR1 KGHDR, CDR2 SFDVKD. The CDR3 is 14 residues long. V lost 5 bases to trimming and J lost 6 bases; unmatched junction nucleotides: 4. The CDR3 reads CATSVDRGAGELFF. For the CDR3, the DNA is TGTGCCACCAGTGTCGACAGGGGTGCCGGGGAGCTGTTTTTT.

V and J are TRBV9 and TRBJ1-6; TRBD1 matches 8 bases. The CDR3 runs 15 residues. J lost 8 bases, V lost 1 base, and 5 bases had no gene match. CDR1 SGDLS and CDR2 YYNGEE come from the germline V gene. The CDR3 protein is CASSVQGAWDSPLHF. CDR3 sequence (DNA): TGTGCCAGCAGCGTACAGGGGGCGTGGGATTCACCCCTCCACTTT.

The rearrangement joins TRBV6-6 to TRBJ1-1; no clear D. Per the germline V gene, CDR1 is MNHNY and CDR2 is SVGAGI (reference sequence). V shed 6 bases and J shed 4 bases, with 18 bases lying between them. The CDR3 loop spans 15 amino acids. DNA for the CDR3: TGTGCCAGCAGCCCGCCGGGGAGGGTGGGCACTGAAGCTTTCTTT. Encoded protein: CASSPPGRVGTEAFF.

The gene calls are TRBV6-5 and TRBJ2-2, with a tentative D call TRBD1 (6 bases). CDR1 MNHEY and CDR2 SVGAGI come from the germline V gene. The CDR3 length is 15 residues. The V end was cut by 7 bases, the J end by 6 bases, with 18 bases between. CDR3 nucleotides: TGTGCCAGCATTGGTACAGGGTTAGATGCCGGGGAGCTGTTTTTT. This translates into CASIGTGLDAGELFF.

V and J are TRBV11-2 and TRBJ1-2; D not resolved. V lost 1 base to trimming and J lost 8 bases, with 11 bases between them. Germline V gene sequence: CDR1 SGHAT, CDR2 FQNNGV. There are 13 residues in the CDR3. The chain's CDR3 is CASSLAFRKGYTF. The CDR3 nucleotides are TGTGCCAGCAGCTTAGCCTTCAGAAAGGGCTACACCTTC.

The J gene is TRBJ1-1, the V gene TRBV21-1. TRBV21-1 is assigned pseudogene status. This CDR3 region has 19 residues. CDR3 loop: CASSKACGPRGWMNTEAFF. The CDR3 nucleotides are TGTGCCAGCAGCAAAGCGTGCGGACCCCGGGGATGGATGAACACTGAAGCTTTCTTT.

V gene TRBV5-1 combines with J gene TRBJ1-1; perhaps TRBD1 as D (5 bases). The CDR3 contains 15 residues. V lost 5 bases and J lost 1, with 15 bases in between. Looked up from germline, CDR1 is SGHRS and CDR2 is YFSETQ. The CDR3 coding sequence is TGCGCCAGCAGAGGGGCAGGGCTTACGAACACTGAAGCTTTCTTT. Translating it yields CASRGAGLTNTEAFF.

The chain has TRBV5-5 and TRBJ1-5, with 9 bases lining up with TRBD1. The J segment lost 6 bases and the V segment lost 1 base, leaving 11 bases of the junction unmatched. Looked up from germline, CDR1 is SGHKS and CDR2 is YYEKEE (reference sequence). The length of the CDR3 is 17 residues. This CDR3 reads CASSLTGGFDHGQPQHF. The CDR3 nucleotides read TGTGCCAGCAGCTTGACAGGGGGCTTCGATCACGGTCAGCCCCAGCATTTT.

This chain connects TRBV28 to TRBJ1-1; TRBD1 is a possible D gene (5 bases). The CDR3 has 16 residues. Germline V gene lookup returns CDR1 MDHEN and CDR2 SYDVKM. Trimming took off 7 bases at V and 1 base at J, with 19 bases between the two ends. The CDR3 DNA reads as TGTGCCAGCAACCCACCGTTCGGGGGGGAGAACACTGAAGCTTTCTTT. Protein sequence: CASNPPFGGENTEAFF.

The chain is built from TRBV11-2 and TRBJ1-3, with D perhaps matching TRBD1 (5 bases). V was shortened by 4 bases and J by 0 bases, with 22 bases between the two germline ends. In germline, CDR1 is SGHAT, CDR2 FQNNGV. The CDR3 contains 19 residues. CDR3 amino acids: CASSSPRTLQFLSGNTIYF. The DNA for the CDR3 is TGTGCCAGCAGCTCTCCACGGACACTACAATTCCTCTCTGGAAACACCATATATTTT.

The V and J genes are TRBV5-5 and TRBJ1-2, with D possibly matching TRBD1 (6 bases). The V and J ends lost 5 bases and 8 bases respectively, with 22 bases between them. The CDR3 runs to 15 residues. The germline CDR1 and CDR2 sequences are SGHKS and YYEKEE (reference sequence). The DNA for the CDR3 is TGTGCCAGCAGTTTGATTGCGGCAGGCGGGGGCGGCTACACCTTC. Translating it yields CASSLIAAGGGGYTF.

The chain has TRBV28 and TRBJ1-2; D is undetermined. CDR1 and CDR2 from the germline V gene are MDHEN and SYDVKM. Trimming cost V 2 bases and J 7 bases, with 5 bases left between them. The length of the CDR3 is 11 residues. For the CDR3, the DNA is TGTGCCAGCAGTTTAGGCAGTGGCTACACCTTC. It specifies CASSLGSGYTF.

J is TRBJ2-2 and V is TRBV19, with 8 bases that match TRBD1. The germline V gene encodes CDR1 LNHDA and CDR2 SQIVND (reference sequence). This CDR3 comprises 14 residues. With V trimmed by 6 bases and J by 7 bases, 7 bases remained unmatched. The CDR3 coding sequence is TGTGCCAGTAGGTCGGACAGGGCGATCGGGGAGCTGTTTTTT. It codes for CASRSDRAIGELFF.

This clone showed up just once. V usage is TRBV2 and J usage is TRBJ2-3; perhaps TRBD2 as D (5 bases). The CDR3 spans 13 residues. Between the trimmed V and J ends, which lost 10 bases and 6 bases, there was a span of 17 bases. CDR1 SNHLY and CDR2 FYNNEI come from the germline V gene. CDR3: CAMRAAEIDTQYF. CDR3 bases: TGTGCCATGAGGGCCGCTGAGATTGATACGCAGTATTTT.

The chain employs TRBV6-5 and TRBJ2-3, with D possibly matching TRBD2 (7 bases). Trimming removed 0 bases at V and 2 bases at J, with 12 bases between. CDR1 and CDR2 (germline): MNHEY, SVGAGI. This CDR3 region has 16 residues. CDR3 loop: CASSYSMGGATDTQYF. The CDR3 DNA sequence: TGTGCCAGCAGTTACTCGATGGGGGGGGCCACAGATACGCAGTATTTT.

This sequence joins TRBV7-2 and TRBJ1-1, with unresolved D. This CDR3 has 15 residues. V was cut by 2 bases and J by 2 bases, with 12 bases left in between. Germline V gene sequence: CDR1 SGHTA, CDR2 FQGNSA. The CDR3 loop is CASSLLAQFNTEAFF. DNA for the CDR3: TGTGCCAGCAGCTTACTTGCACAGTTTAACACTGAAGCTTTCTTT. Together with reference TRBV7-2 and TRBJ1-1, the CDR3 gives the full variable domain: GAGVSQSPSNKVTEKGKDVELRCDPISGHTALYWYRQSLGQGLEFLIYFQGNSAPDKSGLPSDRFSAERTGGSVSTLTIQRTQQEDSAVYLCASSLLAQFNTEAFFGQGTRLTVV.

V and J are TRBV19 and TRBJ1-5, with D possibly being TRBD1 (6 bases). This CDR3 is built from 18 residues. Germline CDR1 and CDR2: LNHDA and SQIVND (reference sequence). The germline V and J ends were trimmed by 5 bases and 0 bases, with 20 bases remaining between them. As DNA, the CDR3 is TGTGCCAGTAGTCTTGGCCAGGGGACAACCTATAGCAATCAGCCCCAGCATTTT. This gives the protein CASSLGQGTTYSNQPQHF.

The genes are TRBV11-2 and TRBJ2-2, with 7 bases lining up with TRBD1. The germline CDR1 and CDR2 sequences are SGHAT and FQNNGV. J was trimmed by 0 bases and V by 4 bases; bases with no gene match: 5. The CDR3 is made up of 16 amino acids. CDR3 sequence: CASSSRQGTNTGELFF. DNA for the CDR3: TGTGCCAGCAGCTCCCGACAGGGTACGAACACCGGGGAGCTGTTTTTT.

The chain has TRBV5-4 and TRBJ2-2; D unclear. Deletions cut 9 bases from V and 2 bases from J, with 8 bases between. This CDR3 has 12 residues. CDR1 and CDR2 from the germline V gene are SGHNT and YYREEE (reference sequence). DNA of the CDR3: TGTGCCACCGACTCTAACACCGGGGAGCTGTTTTTT. Encoded protein: CATDSNTGELFF.